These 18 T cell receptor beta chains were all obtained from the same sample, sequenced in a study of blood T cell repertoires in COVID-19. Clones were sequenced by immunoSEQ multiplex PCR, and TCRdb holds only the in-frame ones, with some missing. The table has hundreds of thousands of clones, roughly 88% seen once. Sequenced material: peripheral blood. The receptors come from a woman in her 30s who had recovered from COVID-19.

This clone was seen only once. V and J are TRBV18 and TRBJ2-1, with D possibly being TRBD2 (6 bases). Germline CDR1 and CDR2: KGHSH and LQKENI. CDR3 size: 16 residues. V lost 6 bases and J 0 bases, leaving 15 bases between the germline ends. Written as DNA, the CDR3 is TGTGCCAGCTCCCCCGGCGGGACTTTCTCCTACAATGAGCAGTTCTTC. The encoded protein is CASSPGGTFSYNEQFF.

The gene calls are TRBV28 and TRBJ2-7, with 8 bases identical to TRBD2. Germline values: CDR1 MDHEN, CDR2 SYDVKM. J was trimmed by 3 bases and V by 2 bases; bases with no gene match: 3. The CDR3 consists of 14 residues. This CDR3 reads CASSLAGGFYEQYF. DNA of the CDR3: TGTGCCAGCAGTTTAGCGGGGGGATTCTACGAGCAGTACTTC.

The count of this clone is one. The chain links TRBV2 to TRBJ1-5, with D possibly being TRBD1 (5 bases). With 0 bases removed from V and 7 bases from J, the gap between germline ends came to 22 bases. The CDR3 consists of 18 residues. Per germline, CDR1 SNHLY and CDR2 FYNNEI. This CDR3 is CASSEAPPGGEIRQPQHF. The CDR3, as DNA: TGTGCCAGCAGTGAAGCTCCACCGGGAGGGGAAATAAGGCAGCCCCAGCATTTT.

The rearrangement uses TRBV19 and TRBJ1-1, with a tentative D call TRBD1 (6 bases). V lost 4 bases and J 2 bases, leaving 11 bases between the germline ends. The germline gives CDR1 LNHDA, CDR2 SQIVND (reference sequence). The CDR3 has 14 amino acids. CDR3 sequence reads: CASSRRTDNTEAFF. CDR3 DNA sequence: TGTGCCAGTAGTAGACGGACAGACAACACTGAAGCTTTCTTT.

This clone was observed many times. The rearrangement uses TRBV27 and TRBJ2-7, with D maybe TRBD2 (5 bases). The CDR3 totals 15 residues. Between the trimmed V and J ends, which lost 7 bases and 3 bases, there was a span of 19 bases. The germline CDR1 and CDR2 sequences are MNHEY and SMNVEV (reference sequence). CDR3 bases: TGTGCCAGCACCAAACTCTCATCTGGAGGCTACGAGCAGTACTTC. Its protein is CASTKLSSGGYEQYF.

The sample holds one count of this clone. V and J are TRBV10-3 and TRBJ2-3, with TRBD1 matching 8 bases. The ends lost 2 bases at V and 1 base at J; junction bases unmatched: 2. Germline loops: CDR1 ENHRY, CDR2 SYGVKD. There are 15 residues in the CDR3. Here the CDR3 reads CAISEGGQGTDTQYF. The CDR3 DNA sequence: TGTGCCATCAGTGAGGGGGGACAGGGCACAGATACGCAGTATTTT.

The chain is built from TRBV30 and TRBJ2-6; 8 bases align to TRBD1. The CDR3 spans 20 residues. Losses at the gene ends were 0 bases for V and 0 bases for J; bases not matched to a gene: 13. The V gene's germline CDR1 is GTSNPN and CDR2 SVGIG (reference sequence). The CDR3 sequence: CAWSVPGRGLPLSGANVLTF. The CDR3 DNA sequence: TGTGCCTGGAGTGTACCCGGCAGGGGGCTTCCTCTCTCTGGGGCCAACGTCCTGACTTTC.

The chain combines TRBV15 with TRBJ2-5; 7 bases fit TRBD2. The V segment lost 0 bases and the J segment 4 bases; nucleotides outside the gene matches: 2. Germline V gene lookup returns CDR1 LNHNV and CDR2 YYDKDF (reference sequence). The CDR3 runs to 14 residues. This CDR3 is CATSREGGLETQYF. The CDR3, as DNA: TGTGCCACCAGCAGAGAGGGGGGGTTAGAGACCCAGTACTTC.

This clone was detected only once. As DNA, the CDR3 is TGTGCCAGCAGTTTCACAGGGGGCACCGGGGAGCTGTTTTTT. It specifies CASSFTGGTGELFF. The rearrangement links TRBV27 to TRBJ2-2; 8 positions match TRBD1. The V and J ends lost 3 bases and 4 bases, in that order; junction bases with no gene match: 1. CDR3 size: 14 residues. Germline CDR1 MNHEY, CDR2 SMNVEV (reference sequence).

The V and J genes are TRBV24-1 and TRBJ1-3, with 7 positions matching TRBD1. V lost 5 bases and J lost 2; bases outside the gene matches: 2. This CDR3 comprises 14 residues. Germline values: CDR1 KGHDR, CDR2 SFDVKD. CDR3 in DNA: TGTGCCACCAGTGTTGACAGGGCTGGAAACACCATATATTTT. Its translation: CATSVDRAGNTIYF.

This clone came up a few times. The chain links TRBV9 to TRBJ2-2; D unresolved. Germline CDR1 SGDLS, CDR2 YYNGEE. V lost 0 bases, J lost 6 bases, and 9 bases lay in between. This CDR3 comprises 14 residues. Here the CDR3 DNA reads TGTGCCAGCAGCGTAGAGAGTCGATCCGGGGAGCTGTTTTTT. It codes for CASSVESRSGELFF.

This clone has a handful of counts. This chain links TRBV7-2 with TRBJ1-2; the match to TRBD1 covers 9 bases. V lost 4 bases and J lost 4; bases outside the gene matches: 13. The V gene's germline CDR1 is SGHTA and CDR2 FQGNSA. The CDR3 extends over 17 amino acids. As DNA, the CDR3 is TGTGCCAGCAGCTGGTCCCGGGACAGGGCACTGGGCTATGGCTACACCTTC. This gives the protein CASSWSRDRALGYGYTF.

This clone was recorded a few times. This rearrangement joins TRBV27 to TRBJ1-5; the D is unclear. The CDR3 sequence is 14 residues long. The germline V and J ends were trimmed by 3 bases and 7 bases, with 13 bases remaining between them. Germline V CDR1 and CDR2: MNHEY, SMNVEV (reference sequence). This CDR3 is CASSFQLGGQPQHF. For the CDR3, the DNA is TGTGCCAGCAGTTTTCAGTTGGGAGGGCAGCCCCAGCATTTT.

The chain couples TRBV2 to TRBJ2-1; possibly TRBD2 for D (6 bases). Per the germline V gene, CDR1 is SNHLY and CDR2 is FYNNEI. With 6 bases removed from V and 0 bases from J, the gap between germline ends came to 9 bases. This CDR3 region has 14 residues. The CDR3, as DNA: TGTGCCAGCAGCCGGGGGAGCTCCTACAATGAGCAGTTCTTC. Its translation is CASSRGSSYNEQFF.

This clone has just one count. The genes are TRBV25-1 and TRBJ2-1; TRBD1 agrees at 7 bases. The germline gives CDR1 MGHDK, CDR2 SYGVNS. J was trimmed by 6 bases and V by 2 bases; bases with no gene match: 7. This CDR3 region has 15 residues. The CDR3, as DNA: TGTGCCAGCAGTGAACTTGGGACAGATCTCAATGAGCAGTTCTTC. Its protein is CASSELGTDLNEQFF.

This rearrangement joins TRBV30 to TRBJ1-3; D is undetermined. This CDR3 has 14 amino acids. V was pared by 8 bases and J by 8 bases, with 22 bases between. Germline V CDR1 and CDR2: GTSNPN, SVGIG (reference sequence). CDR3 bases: TGTGCCCTTGCAGTCCCGAGGGTCACGGACACCATATATTTT. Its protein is CALAVPRVTDTIYF.

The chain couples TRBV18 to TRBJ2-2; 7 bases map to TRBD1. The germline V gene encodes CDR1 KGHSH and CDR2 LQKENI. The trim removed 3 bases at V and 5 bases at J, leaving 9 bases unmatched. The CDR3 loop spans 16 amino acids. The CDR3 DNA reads TGTGCCAGCTCACCCGGGACAGCGAGAGGTACCGGGGAGCTGTTTTTT. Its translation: CASSPGTARGTGELFF.

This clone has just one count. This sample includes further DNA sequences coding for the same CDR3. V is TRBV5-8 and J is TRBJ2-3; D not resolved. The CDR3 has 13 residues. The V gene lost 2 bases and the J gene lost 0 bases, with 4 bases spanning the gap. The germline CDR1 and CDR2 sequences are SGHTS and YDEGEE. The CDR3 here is CASSFRSTDTQYF. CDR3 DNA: TGTGCCAGCAGCTTTAGAAGCACAGATACGCAGTATTTT. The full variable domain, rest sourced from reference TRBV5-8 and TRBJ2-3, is EAGVTQSPTHLIKTRGQQATLRCSPISGHTSVYWYQQALGLGLQFLLWYDEGEERNRGNFPPRFSGRQFPNYSSELNVNALELEDSALYLCASSFRSTDTQYFGPGTRLTVL.